This T cell receptor beta chain was recorded in a study of glioma-infiltrating T cells after dendritic cell vaccination. As for the study in general: Treatment, given 2003 to 2012, was autologous tumor lysate-pulsed dendritic cell vaccination. Notes on the study in general: Higher pretreatment TIL content predicted longer progression-free time and survival.

Time point defined: after dendritic cell vaccination, including at tumor progression/relapse. Before vaccination, two weeks after the third vaccination, and at progression, PBMC were collected. Primers: 60 V beta forward and 13 J beta reverse. Using immunoSEQ multiplex PCR, the repertoire was profiled, and TCRdb retains in-frame clones only, with some absent. The sample includes over 75,000 clones, roughly four fifths of them seen just once. CDR3 size: 14 residues. CDR1 and CDR2 (germline): LNHDA, SQIVND (reference sequence). V gave up 7 bases and J gave up 3 bases; unmatched junction bases: 3. Concerning this clone itself: Its antigen is still unknown.

The clonotype originates from a human donor with glioblastoma. The chain uses TRBV19 and TRBJ2-6; TRBD1 agrees at 7 bases. Specimen: blood, collected after dendritic cell vaccination. The CDR3 is CASIHRGGANVLTF. As DNA, the CDR3 is TGTGCCAGTATCCACAGGGGTGGGGCCAACGTCCTGACTTTC.